The 15 T cell receptor beta chains below all came from one sample that was sequenced in a study of neurological immune-mediated disorders. The time point denotes: technical triplicate 1. A single record per CDR3 protein comes from TCRdb applying MiXCR to the 5' RACE reads. The sample carries 30,000 to 40,000 distinct CDR3 sequences, more than 9.5% recorded once. The specimen sequenced was PBMCs. All receptors come from a man between 60 and 75 years old with HTLV-1-associated myelopathy (HAM/TSP).

As concerns this clonotype: Mismatch with germline at one junction end may stem from a read error. This chain connects TRBV6-5 to TRBJ1-2; D is perhaps TRBD1 (5 bases). The germline gives CDR1 MNHEY, CDR2 SVGAGI. The CDR3 has 13 amino acids. CDR3 region: CASRRGARYGYAF. The CDR3 DNA is TGTGCCAGCAGGAGAGGGGCTCGCTATGGCTACGCCTTC.

This clonotype was counted many times. V is TRBV15 and J is TRBJ2-1, with TRBD2 matching 11 bases. The CDR3 sequence is 17 residues long. V lost 1 base and J lost 0; bases outside the gene matches: 2. The V gene's germline CDR1 is LNHNV and CDR2 YYDKDF (reference sequence). The CDR3 sequence: CATSRVGLADSYNEQFF. CDR3 in DNA: TGTGCCACCAGCAGAGTGGGACTAGCGGACTCCTACAATGAGCAGTTCTTC.

This clonotype showed up many times. The gene calls are TRBV2 and TRBJ2-5; D remains unclear. CDR1 is SNHLY and CDR2 is FYNNEI in the germline V gene. The ends were cut back, 4 bases at V and 2 bases at J, with 11 bases in the middle. The CDR3 is 14 amino acids. The CDR3 DNA is TGTGCCAGCAGTGTCCGACCCGGACAAGAGACCCAGTACTTC. Amino acid sequence: CASSVRPGQETQYF.

This clonotype was seen ten or more times. This chain uses TRBV7-8 with TRBJ2-1, with 9 bases fitting TRBD1. This CDR3 comprises 15 residues. CDR1 and CDR2 (germline): SGHVS, FQNEAQ. V shed 5 bases, J shed 3 bases, and the junction held 5 bases outside the gene matches. This CDR3 is CASSPGTGNYNEQFF. In nucleotides, the CDR3 is TGTGCCAGCAGCCCCGGGACAGGGAACTACAATGAGCAGTTCTTC.

Within the sample, this clonotype is medium-sized. This chain joins TRBV4-3 and TRBJ1-2, with D possibly matching TRBD1 (5 bases). V lost 4 bases and J 0 bases, leaving 15 bases between the germline ends. The length of the CDR3 is 16 residues. CDR1 and CDR2 from the germline V gene are LGHNA and YSLEER. This CDR3 reads CASSLRDGLANYGYTF. Here the CDR3 DNA reads TGCGCCAGCAGCCTCCGGGACGGCTTAGCTAACTATGGCTACACCTTC.

There are many counts of this clonotype. The chain links TRBV4-2 to TRBJ1-2; D remains unclear. The CDR3 spans 13 residues. Germline V gives CDR1 LGHNA, CDR2 YNFKEQ. V lost 3 bases, J lost 2 bases, and 7 bases lay in between. Here the CDR3 DNA reads TGTGCCAGCAGCCAGGGAGAGAACTATGGCTACACCTTC. Translation: CASSQGENYGYTF.

This clonotype appeared many times. The chain couples TRBV6-2 or TRBV6-3 to TRBJ2-1; 7 nucleotides line up with TRBD2. CDR1 and CDR2 (germline): MNHEY, SVGEGT. V lost 7 bases to trimming and J lost 10 bases; unmatched junction nucleotides: 31. CDR3 size: 20 residues. CDR3: CASTYRWEGWVSQGSREQFF. The CDR3 DNA reads as TGTGCCAGCACCTACAGGTGGGAGGGCTGGGTATCTCAGGGTTCACGGGAGCAGTTCTTC.

This clonotype came up many times. This CDR3 reads CASSFRGPNEQYF. CDR3 DNA sequence: TGCGCCAGCAGCTTCAGGGGACCTAACGAGCAGTACTTC. The V and J genes are TRBV5-1 and TRBJ2-7; tentatively, D is TRBD1 (6 bases). CDR3 length equals 13 residues. V lost 2 bases, J lost 5 bases, and 11 bases lay in between. Looked up from germline, CDR1 is SGHRS and CDR2 is YFSETQ. Variable domain in full (rest from reference TRBV5-1 and TRBJ2-7): KAGVTQTPRYLIKTRGQQVTLSCSPISGHRSVSWYQQTPGQGLQFLFEYFSETQRNKGNFPGRFSGRQFSNSRSEMNVSTLELGDSALYLCASSFRGPNEQYFGPGTRLTVT.

This clonotype was counted ten times or more. J is TRBJ1-1 and V is TRBV6-5; D gene ambiguous. This CDR3 has 11 amino acids. Germline CDR1 and CDR2: MNHEY and SVGAGI. V dropped 8 bases and J dropped 6 bases, with 10 bases sitting between them. The CDR3 nucleotides read TGTGCCAGCTGCTCACCGGCTGAAGCTTTCTTT. It codes for CASCSPAEAFF.

The chain combines TRBV5-1 with TRBJ1-1; 7 bases fit TRBD1. J gave up 10 bases and V 3 bases, and 12 bases lay outside the gene matches. Germline assignment: CDR1 SGHRS and CDR2 YFSETQ. This CDR3 spans 14 amino acids. CDR3 region: CASSSPDRECGAFF. The CDR3 DNA reads as TGCGCCAGCAGCTCCCCTGACAGGGAATGTGGAGCTTTCTTT.

This clonotype was seen ten or more times. The chain carries TRBV10-1 and TRBJ2-5; tentatively, D is TRBD2 (5 bases). Between the trimmed V and J ends, which lost 2 bases and 2 bases, there was a span of 12 bases. The CDR3 is made up of 15 amino acids. CDR1 is WNHNN, CDR2 SYGVQD, per germline (reference sequence). The CDR3 protein is CASSEEGHLQETQYF. The CDR3 DNA reads as TGCGCCAGCAGTGAGGAGGGTCACCTACAAGAGACCCAGTACTTC.

This clonotype was seen at least ten times. The chain recombines TRBV20-1 with TRBJ2-7; 7 bases fit TRBD2. The CDR3 is 14 residues long. Germline-derived CDR1 and CDR2 are DFQATT and SNEGSKA (reference sequence). J was trimmed by 6 bases and V by 6 bases; bases with no gene match: 14. This CDR3 reads CSATLAVGASEQYF. CDR3 DNA: TGCAGTGCGACGCTAGCGGTAGGGGCCTCCGAGCAGTACTTC.

There are many counts of this clonotype. This chain connects TRBV7-8 to TRBJ2-4; D may be TRBD2 (6 bases). V was clipped by 5 bases and J by 1 base, with 12 bases between them. The CDR3 length is 15 residues. Germline V gene lookup returns CDR1 SGHVS and CDR2 FQNEAQ. This CDR3 is CASSHPAGAKNIQYF. The CDR3 DNA is TGTGCCAGCAGCCACCCCGCGGGGGCCAAAAACATTCAGTACTTC.

In this sample, this clonotype turned up many times. The chain is built from TRBV6-5 and TRBJ1-6; TRBD1 matches at 7 bases. Germline CDR1 reads MNHEY; CDR2 reads SVGAGI. This CDR3 spans 15 amino acids. Losses at the gene ends were 2 bases for V and 7 bases for J; bases not matched to a gene: 5. In DNA, the CDR3 is TGTGCCAGCAGTTACAGGGGGCAAGGGAATTCACCCCTCCACTTT. This sequence encodes CASSYRGQGNSPLHF.

This clonotype came up many times. The chain is built from TRBV9 and TRBJ1-1; weak D call: TRBD1 (6 bases). Germline V CDR1 and CDR2: SGDLS, YYNGEE. CDR3 length equals 13 residues. V was shortened by 0 bases and J by 6 bases, with 9 bases between the two germline ends. The CDR3 DNA is TGTGCCAGCAGCGTAGACGGGGGGCCTGAAGCTTTCTTT. As protein: CASSVDGGPEAFF.